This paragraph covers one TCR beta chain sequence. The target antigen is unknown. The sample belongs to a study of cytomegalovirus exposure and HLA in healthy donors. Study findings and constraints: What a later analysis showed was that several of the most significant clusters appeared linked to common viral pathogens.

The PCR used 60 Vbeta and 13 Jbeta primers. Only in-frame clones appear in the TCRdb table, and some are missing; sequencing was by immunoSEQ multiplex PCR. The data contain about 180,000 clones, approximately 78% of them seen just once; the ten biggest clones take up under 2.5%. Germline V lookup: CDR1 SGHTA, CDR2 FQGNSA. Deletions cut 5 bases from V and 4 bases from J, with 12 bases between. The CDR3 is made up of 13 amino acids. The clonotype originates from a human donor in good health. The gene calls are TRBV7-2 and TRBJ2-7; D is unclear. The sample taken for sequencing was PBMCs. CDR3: CASSPAYGYEQYF. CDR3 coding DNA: TGTGCCAGCAGCCCCGCTTACGGTTACGAGCAGTACTTC.